This T cell receptor beta chain was identified during a study of blood T cell repertoires in COVID-19. Study at large: Collection of acute and convalescent COVID-19 samples took place in the United States, Italy and Spain. T cells, B-cell-depleted T cells, or PBMCs provided the cDNA or gDNA that served as material.

Study processing details: Reference gene primers were amplified, and this amplification served to estimate nucleated cell counts. The table came from immunoSEQ multiplex PCR; TCRdb's copy has only in-frame clones and leaves some out. Clone size and the V and J calls come from that table; the DNA yielded D and trimming. This sample has approximately 210,000 clones, with about nine tenths found just once. Sequenced: peripheral blood. This clonotype was obtained from a man aged 25-45 years who had recovered from COVID-19.

The CDR3 DNA is TGTGCCAGCAGCCTTGACAGGTCCTATGGCTACACCTTC. This translates into CASSLDRSYGYTF. The chain employs TRBV11-2 and TRBJ1-2; D may be TRBD1 (6 bases). With 5 bases removed from V and 4 bases from J, the gap between germline ends came to 11 bases. There are 13 residues in the CDR3. Germline V gene data show CDR1 as SGHAT and CDR2 as FQNNGV. Complete variable domain (other parts from reference TRBV11-2 and TRBJ1-2): EAGVAQSPRYKIIEKRQSVAFWCNPISGHATLYWYQQILGQGPKLLIQFQNNGVVDDSQLPKDRFSAERLKGVDSTLKIQPAKLEDSAVYLCASSLDRSYGYTFGSGTRLTVV.